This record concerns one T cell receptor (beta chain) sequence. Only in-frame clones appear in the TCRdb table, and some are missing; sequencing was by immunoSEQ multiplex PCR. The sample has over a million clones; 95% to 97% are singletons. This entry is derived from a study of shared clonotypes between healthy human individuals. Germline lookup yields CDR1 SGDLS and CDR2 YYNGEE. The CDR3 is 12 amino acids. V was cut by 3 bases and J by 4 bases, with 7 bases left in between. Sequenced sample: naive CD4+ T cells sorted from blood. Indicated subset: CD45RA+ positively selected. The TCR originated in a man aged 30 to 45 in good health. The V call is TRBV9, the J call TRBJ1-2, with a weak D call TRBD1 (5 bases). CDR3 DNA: TGTGCCAGCAGCGAGGGGCTCTATGGCTACACCTTC. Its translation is CASSEGLYGYTF.